The source of this T cell receptor beta chain is a study of blood T cell repertoires in COVID-19. Study background: Samples taken during acute and convalescent COVID-19 were collected in the United States, Italy and Spain. The cDNA or gDNA used as material had been derived from T cells, B-cell-depleted T cells, or PBMCs.

The germline V gene has CDR1 SGHNT and CDR2 YYREEE (reference sequence). Trimming took 4 bases from V and 10 from J; bases not matched to a gene: 8. The CDR3 is made up of 13 amino acids. In the original workflow: Estimates of nucleated cell counts were drawn from the amplification of reference gene primers. TCRdb's table, derived via immunoSEQ multiplex PCR, lists solely in-frame clones and lacks some. That table is the source of V, J and clone size, and D and trimming were worked out from the DNA. The sample includes about 190,000 clones, roughly nine tenths of them seen just once. J is TRBJ2-1 and V is TRBV5-4, with 7 bases lining up with TRBD1. Material for sequencing was peripheral blood. The receptor was isolated from a man aged 35-49 years with acute or convalescent COVID-19. The CDR3 DNA reads TGTGCCAGCAGCCCGGACAGGTCCTTAGAGCAGTTCTTC. This encodes CASSPDRSLEQFF.